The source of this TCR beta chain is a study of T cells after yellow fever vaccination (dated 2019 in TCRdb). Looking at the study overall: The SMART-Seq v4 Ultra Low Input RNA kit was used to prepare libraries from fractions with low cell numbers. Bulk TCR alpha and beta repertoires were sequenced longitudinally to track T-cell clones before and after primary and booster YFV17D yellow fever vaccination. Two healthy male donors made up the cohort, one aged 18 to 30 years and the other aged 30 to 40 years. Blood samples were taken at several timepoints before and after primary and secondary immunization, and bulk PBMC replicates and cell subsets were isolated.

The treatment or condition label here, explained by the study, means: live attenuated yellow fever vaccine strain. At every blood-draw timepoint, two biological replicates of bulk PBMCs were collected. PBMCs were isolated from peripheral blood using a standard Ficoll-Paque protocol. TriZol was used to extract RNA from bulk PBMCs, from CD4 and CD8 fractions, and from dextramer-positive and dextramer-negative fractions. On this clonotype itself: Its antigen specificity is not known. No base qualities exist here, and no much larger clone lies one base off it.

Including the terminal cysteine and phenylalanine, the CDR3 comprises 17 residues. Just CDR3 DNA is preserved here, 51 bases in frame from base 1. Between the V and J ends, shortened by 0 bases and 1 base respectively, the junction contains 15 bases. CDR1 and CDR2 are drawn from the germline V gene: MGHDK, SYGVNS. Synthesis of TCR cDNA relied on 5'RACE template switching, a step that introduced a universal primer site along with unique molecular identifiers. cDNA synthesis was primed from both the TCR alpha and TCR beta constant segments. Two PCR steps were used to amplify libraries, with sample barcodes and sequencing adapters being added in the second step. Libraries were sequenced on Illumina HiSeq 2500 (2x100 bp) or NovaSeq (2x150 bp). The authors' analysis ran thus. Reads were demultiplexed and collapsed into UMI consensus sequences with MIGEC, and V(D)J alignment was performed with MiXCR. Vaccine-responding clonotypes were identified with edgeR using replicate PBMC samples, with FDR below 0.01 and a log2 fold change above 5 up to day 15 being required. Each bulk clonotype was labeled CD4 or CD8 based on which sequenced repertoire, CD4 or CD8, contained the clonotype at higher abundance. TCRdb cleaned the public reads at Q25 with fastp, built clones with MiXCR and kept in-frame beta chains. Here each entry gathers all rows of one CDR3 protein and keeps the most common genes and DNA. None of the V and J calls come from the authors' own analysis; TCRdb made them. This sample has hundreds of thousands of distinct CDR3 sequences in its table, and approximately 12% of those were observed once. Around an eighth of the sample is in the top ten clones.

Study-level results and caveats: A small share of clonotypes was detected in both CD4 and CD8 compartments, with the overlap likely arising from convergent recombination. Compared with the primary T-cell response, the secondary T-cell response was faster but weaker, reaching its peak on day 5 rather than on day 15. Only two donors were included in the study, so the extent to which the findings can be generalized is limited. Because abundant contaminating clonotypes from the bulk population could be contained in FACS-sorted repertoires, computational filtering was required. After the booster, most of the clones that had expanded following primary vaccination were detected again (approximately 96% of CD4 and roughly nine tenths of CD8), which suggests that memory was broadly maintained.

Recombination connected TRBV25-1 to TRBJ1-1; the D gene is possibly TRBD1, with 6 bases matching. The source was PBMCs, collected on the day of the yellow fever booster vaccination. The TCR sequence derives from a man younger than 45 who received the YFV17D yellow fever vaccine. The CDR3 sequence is CASSEYGVMGQNTEAFF. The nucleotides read TGTGCCAGCAGTGAATATGGGGTTATGGGACAGAACACTGAAGCTTTCTTT.